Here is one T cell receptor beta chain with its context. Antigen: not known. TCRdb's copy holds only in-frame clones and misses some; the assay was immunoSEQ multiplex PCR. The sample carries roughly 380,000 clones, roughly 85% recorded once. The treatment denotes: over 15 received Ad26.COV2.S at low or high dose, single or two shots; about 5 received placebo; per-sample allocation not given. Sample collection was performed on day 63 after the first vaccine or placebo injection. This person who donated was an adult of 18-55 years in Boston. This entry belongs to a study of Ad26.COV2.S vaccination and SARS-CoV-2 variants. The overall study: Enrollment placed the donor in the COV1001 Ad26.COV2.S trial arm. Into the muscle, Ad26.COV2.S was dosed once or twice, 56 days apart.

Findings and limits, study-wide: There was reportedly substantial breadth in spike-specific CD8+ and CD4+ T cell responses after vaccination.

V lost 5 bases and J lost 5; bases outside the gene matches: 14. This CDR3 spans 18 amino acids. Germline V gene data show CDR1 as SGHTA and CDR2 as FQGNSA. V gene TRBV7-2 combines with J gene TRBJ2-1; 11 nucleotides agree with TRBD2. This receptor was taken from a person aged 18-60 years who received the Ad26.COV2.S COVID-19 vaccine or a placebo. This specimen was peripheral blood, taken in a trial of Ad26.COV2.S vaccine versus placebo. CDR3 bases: TGTGCCAGCAGCCGTGGACACCCCGGGACTAGCGGCGACAATGAGCAGTTCTTC. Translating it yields CASSRGHPGTSGDNEQFF.